Listed here are 3 T cell receptor beta chains from one sample, sequenced in a study of T cells expressing NK-cell markers. TCRdb reprocessed the 5' RACE reads, with one entry per CDR3 protein and no DNA. The sample yields 350,000 to 500,000 distinct CDR3 sequences, of which the top ten take up 6% to 9.5%. The specimen was blood T cells: a sorted CD56 or NKG2C T cell subset, CD4+ or CD8+ T cells, or bulk PBMC T cells (not recorded which). These receptors were obtained from a woman between 18 and 69 years old in good health.

The V call is TRBV10-3, the J call TRBJ2-7; TCRdb reports TRBD2, a call that lacks DNA to check it against. Per the germline V gene, CDR1 is ENHRY and CDR2 is SYGVKD. This CDR3 is built from 16 residues. CDR3 in amino acids: CAISAVEASLLDKQYF.

This CDR3 is CASSFRGSGYEQYF. This sequence joins TRBV28 and TRBJ2-7; lacking DNA, the TRBD2 call made by TCRdb goes unchecked. CDR1 and CDR2 from the germline V gene are MDHEN and SYDVKM. The CDR3 is 14 residues long. Together with reference TRBV28 and TRBJ2-7, the CDR3 gives the full variable domain: DVKVTQSSRYLVKRTGEKVFLECVQDMDHENMFWYRQDPGLGLRLIYFSYDVKMKEKGDIPEGYSVSREKKERFSLILESASTNQTSMYLCASSFRGSGYEQYFGPGTRLTVT.

This sequence joins TRBV7-9 and TRBJ2-7; TCRdb reports TRBD1, a call that lacks DNA to check it against. The CDR3 has 16 residues. Germline V gene lookup returns CDR1 SEHNR and CDR2 FQNEAQ (reference sequence). The CDR3 loop reads CASSLARITGDYEQYF.